The present TCR beta chain was sequenced within a study of T cell responses to AZD1222 COVID-19 vaccine. This clone has a single count. The antigen remains unidentified. Study results and caveats: Only five to seven AZD1222 recipients were seropositive at baseline. Researchers report vaccine-associated CD4 TCRs spanning spike, with dominance at 160-218 and 743-854. White British ancestry dominated among donors, who included more females, and clonal diversity was possibly underestimated.

The repertoire was sequenced with immunoSEQ multiplex PCR; TCRdb's copy has only in-frame clones and lacks some. Of about 120,000 clones listed, approximately 82% are singletons. V was trimmed by 3 bases and J by 3 bases, leaving 23 bases between them. Germline CDR1 KGHSH, CDR2 LQKENI. The CDR3 covers 18 residues. This TCR was sampled from an adult who received the AZD1222 COVID-19 vaccine. This specimen consisted of peripheral blood, obtained 28 days after the second AZD1222 dose. V gene TRBV18 combines with J gene TRBJ1-1; D ambiguous. CDR3 residues: CASSPLLGMDVPHTEAFF. The CDR3 nucleotides read TGTGCCAGCTCACCCCTTTTGGGAATGGACGTCCCCCACACTGAAGCTTTCTTT. The variable domain in full, completed from reference TRBV18 and TRBJ1-1, reads NAGVMQNPRHLVRRRGQEARLRCSPMKGHSHVYWYRQLPEEGLKFMVYLQKENIIDESGMPKERFSAEFPKEGPSILRIQQVVRGDSAAYFCASSPLLGMDVPHTEAFFGQGTRLTVV.